Presented here are 22 T cell receptor beta chains from one specimen sequenced in a study of cytomegalovirus exposure and HLA in healthy donors. The PCR was carried out with 60 Vbeta primers and 13 Jbeta primers. Measured with immunoSEQ multiplex PCR; TCRdb has only the in-frame clones, and not every one. The sample includes 170,000 or so clones, 77% of them seen just once. Material for sequencing was PBMCs. These receptors originate from a woman aged 55-69 years in good health and CMV-seropositive.

The chain combines TRBV10-3 with TRBJ2-7; D might be TRBD1 (7 bases). The CDR3 is 14 amino acids. V lost 3 bases to trimming and J lost 0 bases, with 9 bases between them. Germline CDR1 reads ENHRY; CDR2 reads SYGVKD. The CDR3 reads CAISDQGGSYEQYF. CDR3 coding DNA: TGTGCCATCAGTGACCAGGGGGGCTCCTACGAGCAGTACTTC.

This clone was seen more than once but under ten times. V gene TRBV7-2 combines with J gene TRBJ2-7, with TRBD2 matching 12 bases. CDR1 SGHTA and CDR2 FQGNSA come from the germline V gene. Trimming cost V 0 bases and J 0 bases; bases outside gene matches: 6. The CDR3 has 18 residues. The DNA for the CDR3 is TGTGCCAGCAGCTTAGCCCGGACTAGCGGGGTCTCCTCCTACGAGCAGTACTTC. It is translated as CASSLARTSGVSSYEQYF.

The V gene is TRBV27, the J gene TRBJ2-1; 12 nucleotides agree with TRBD2. The CDR3 runs 18 residues. V lost 3 bases, J lost 7 bases, and 13 bases stayed unmatched. Germline CDR1 and CDR2: MNHEY and SMNVEV (reference sequence). CDR3 sequence reads: CASSFSRGLAGGQNEQFF. The CDR3 bases are TGTGCCAGCAGTTTTTCCCGCGGTCTAGCGGGAGGGCAGAATGAGCAGTTCTTC.

The chain links TRBV25-1 to TRBJ1-2; no reliable D call. The CDR3 covers 12 residues. CDR1 and CDR2 from the germline V gene are MGHDK and SYGVNS. Deletions cut 4 bases from V and 7 bases from J, with 10 bases between. The CDR3 sequence: CASSGGRSGYTF. In DNA form, the CDR3 reads TGTGCCAGCAGTGGAGGGCGGAGTGGCTACACCTTC.

This clone was picked up a small number of times. The genes are TRBV19 and TRBJ2-7, with D tentatively TRBD2 (5 bases). The CDR3 spans 13 residues. The V and J ends lost 5 bases and 2 bases respectively, with 10 bases between them. CDR1 LNHDA and CDR2 SQIVND come from the germline V gene (reference sequence). The CDR3 nucleotides read TGTGCCAGTAGTGACGGGAAAGCCTACGAGCAGTACTTC. Translation gives CASSDGKAYEQYF.

The chain couples TRBV25-1 to TRBJ2-1, with D possibly being TRBD1 (5 bases). The V end was cut by 4 bases, the J end by 8 bases, with 9 bases between. CDR3 size: 12 residues. Per the germline V gene, CDR1 is MGHDK and CDR2 is SYGVNS. The CDR3 region has the DNA TGTGCCAGCAGTGTCCAGGGTTATGAGCAGTTCTTC. Protein product: CASSVQGYEQFF.

The chain couples TRBV5-4 to TRBJ2-5; TRBD1 agrees at 11 bases. Germline V CDR1 and CDR2: SGHNT, YYREEE (reference sequence). The CDR3 contains 16 residues. V was clipped by 3 bases and J by 5 bases; unmatched bases: 9. The CDR3 DNA reads as TGTGCCAGCAGCTCAACCGGGACAGGGGGTGGTGAGACCCAGTACTTC. This codes for CASSSTGTGGGETQYF.

This chain uses TRBV9 with TRBJ2-3; a possible D gene is TRBD2 (5 bases). CDR3 size: 15 residues. Looked up from germline, CDR1 is SGDLS and CDR2 is YYNGEE. V shed 2 bases and J shed 0 bases, with 10 bases lying between them. This CDR3 reads CASSVIATSTDTQYF. The CDR3 coding sequence is TGTGCCAGCAGCGTTATAGCGACTAGCACAGATACGCAGTATTTT.

The chain uses TRBV6-1 and TRBJ1-2, with a weak D call TRBD1 (6 bases). The CDR3 length is 13 residues. Germline CDR1 and CDR2: MNHNS and SASEGT. The V end lost 3 bases, the J end lost 8 bases, and 13 bases lay between the germline ends. The CDR3 sequence is CASSEIQGLGYTF. DNA of the CDR3: TGTGCCAGCAGTGAGATACAGGGACTAGGCTACACCTTC.

The genes are TRBV28 and TRBJ1-1; TRBD1 is a possible D gene (5 bases). This CDR3 has 13 amino acids. The V gene lost 11 bases and the J gene lost 0 bases, with 13 bases spanning the gap. CDR1 and CDR2 (germline): MDHEN, SYDVKM. CDR3 protein: CAGGGRMNTEAFF. CDR3 sequence (DNA): TGTGCCGGGGGAGGGAGGATGAACACTGAAGCTTTCTTT.

This chain uses TRBV7-8 with TRBJ2-1; D is undetermined. The CDR3 length is 14 residues. Germline V gene data show CDR1 as SGHVS and CDR2 as FQNEAQ. The V end was cut by 2 bases, the J end by 8 bases, with 13 bases between. The CDR3 loop reads CASSLRKVTDEQFF. The CDR3 DNA reads TGTGCCAGCAGCTTAAGAAAAGTTACGGATGAGCAGTTCTTC.

The rearrangement links TRBV10-3 to TRBJ1-3, with D possibly being TRBD1 (5 bases). CDR3 size: 13 residues. The V and J ends lost 6 bases and 0 bases respectively, with 6 bases between them. Germline-derived CDR1 and CDR2 are ENHRY and SYGVKD. CDR3 region: CAISRDSGNTIYF. CDR3 bases: TGTGCCATCAGCAGGGACTCTGGAAACACCATATATTTT.

The J gene is TRBJ1-4, the V gene TRBV19; 8 bases align to TRBD1. The CDR3 has 14 residues. Germline V gene lookup returns CDR1 LNHDA and CDR2 SQIVND (reference sequence). V lost 5 bases to trimming and J lost 5 bases; unmatched junction nucleotides: 4. In DNA form, the CDR3 reads TGTGCCAGTAGTCAGACAGGGGCGAATGAAAAACTGTTTTTT. Amino acids: CASSQTGANEKLFF.

The chain joins TRBV4-3 to TRBJ2-1; 7 bases fit TRBD2. This CDR3 is 14 amino acids long. The V gene end was trimmed by 6 bases and the J gene end by 8 bases; junction bases not matched to a gene: 10. Germline loops: CDR1 LGHNA, CDR2 YSLEER. The CDR3 reads CASSKGAGVDEQFF. In DNA, the CDR3 is TGCGCCAGCAGTAAAGGGGCGGGGGTCGATGAGCAGTTCTTC.

The chain couples TRBV19 to TRBJ2-5; TRBD1 aligns across 7 bases. J gave up 6 bases and V 10 bases, and 11 bases lay outside the gene matches. The CDR3 consists of 13 residues. Germline values: CDR1 LNHDA, CDR2 SQIVND (reference sequence). CDR3 DNA sequence: TGTGCCACCAACCCCACAGGGGTAAAGACCCAGTACTTC. Translated: CATNPTGVKTQYF.

The chain recombines TRBV7-2 with TRBJ2-5, with D maybe TRBD2 (7 bases). The CDR3 covers 15 residues. The germline V and J ends were trimmed by 1 base and 5 bases, with 14 bases remaining between them. CDR1 is SGHTA, CDR2 FQGNSA, per germline. CDR3 sequence (DNA): TGTGCCAGCAGCTTAGTCCGGGGGGCCGGGGAGACCCAGTACTTC. Translated, it gives CASSLVRGAGETQYF.

This clone was counted a few times. The chain has TRBV14 and TRBJ2-1, with TRBD1 identical over 10 bases. CDR3 length: 16 residues. Trimming at V came to 1 base and at J to 9 bases, leaving 9 bases not matched to a gene. Germline lookup yields CDR1 SGHDN and CDR2 FVKESK. CDR3: CASSQGPGTGVFEQFF. The CDR3 nucleotides are TGTGCCAGCAGCCAAGGTCCCGGGACAGGGGTTTTTGAGCAGTTCTTC.

The chain is built from TRBV6-1 and TRBJ2-5, with D possibly matching TRBD1 (5 bases). The end of the DNA is better explained by TRBJ2-7, so the J call may be wrong. This CDR3 has 15 amino acids. Looked up from germline, CDR1 is MNHNS and CDR2 is SASEGT. As DNA, the CDR3 is TGTGCCAGCAGTGAAGATAGGGGATTCTCCTACGAGCAGTACTTC. Protein product: CASSEDRGFSYEQYF.

The CDR3 protein is CAWSRGGANEQYF. The CDR3 region has the DNA TGTGCCTGGTCCCGAGGGGGAGCCAACGAGCAGTACTTC. This chain joins TRBV30 and TRBJ2-7; tentatively, D is TRBD1 (6 bases). This CDR3 contains 13 residues. Germline V gene lookup returns CDR1 GTSNPN and CDR2 SVGIG (reference sequence). The ends were cut back, 5 bases at V and 5 bases at J, with 16 bases in the middle.

The chain carries TRBV9 and TRBJ2-2, with TRBD2 identical over 7 bases. The CDR3 totals 19 residues. CDR1 and CDR2 (germline): SGDLS, YYNGEE. Unmatched junction bases numbered 20, after V lost 0 bases and J lost 9 bases. The CDR3 loop is CASSVGLRGLTSLSWELFF. The DNA for the CDR3 is TGTGCCAGCAGCGTAGGATTAAGGGGCCTGACTAGCCTAAGTTGGGAGCTGTTTTTT.

The CDR3 nucleotides are TGCGCCAGCAGCTTTCCGGGACAAAGCCACGAGCAGTACTTC. This codes for CASSFPGQSHEQYF. The rearrangement joins TRBV5-1 to TRBJ2-7; possibly TRBD1 for D (6 bases). V was cut by 2 bases and J by 5 bases, with 14 bases left in between. CDR1 is SGHRS, CDR2 YFSETQ, per germline. This CDR3 has 14 residues.

CDR3: CSVGGQAQETQYF. CDR3 bases: TGCAGCGTTGGAGGACAGGCTCAAGAGACCCAGTACTTC. The rearrangement joins TRBV29-1 to TRBJ2-5; 7 nucleotides line up with TRBD1. Germline assignment: CDR1 SQVTM and CDR2 ANQGSEA. CDR3 length: 13 amino acids. Losses at the gene ends were 4 bases for V and 2 bases for J; bases not matched to a gene: 4. The full variable domain, rest sourced from reference TRBV29-1 and TRBJ2-5, is SAVISQKPSRDICQRGTSLTIQCQVDSQVTMMFWYRQQPGQSLTLIATANQGSEATYESGFVIDKFPISRPNLTFSTLTVSNMSPEDSSIYLCSVGGQAQETQYFGPGTRLLVL.